This T cell receptor (beta chain) was sequenced in a study of shared clonotypes between healthy human individuals (dated by TCRdb to the early 2020s). Some background on the complete study: The cohort included three men and a couple of women between 18 and 49 years of age. For each donor, CD4 naive and CD4 memory were each given three plates, CD8 naive was given two plates, and CD8 memory was given one plate. To estimate repertoire size and how much clonotype sharing occurs between individuals, the study deeply sequenced the blood TCR repertoires of roughly 5 healthy adults. To increase sequencing depth and limit assay-specific biases, TCR repertoire library preparation and sequencing were carried out by different laboratories using diverse techniques. Leukapheresis yielded between about 0.94 and 8.9 billion PBMCs per donor.

Here is what the overall study found, with its caveats: Naive subsets generally had larger estimated clonotype richness than memory subsets. Roughly 5% of naive CD4, around 3.6% of naive CD8, roughly 2.4% of memory CD4, and approximately 0.39% of memory CD8 clonotypes were shared across several donors. Because the study included a small number of donors, the genetic and exposure-history diversity represented was limited. Compared with non-shared clonotypes, the clonotypes found in all four sorted-subset donors had higher generation probabilities. Rarefaction of sorted-subset datasets indicated incomplete sequencing despite the large sequencing depth. Sampling was limited to blood, and TCR repertoires in tissue likely differ from TCR repertoires in blood. Pairwise subsampling led to the expectation that sequencing depth would affect the degree of clonotype sharing among donors.

Using the deep immunoSEQ assay, TCR CDR3 regions were amplified from genomic DNA by multiplex PCR. For each cell subset, the extracted genomic DNA was distributed evenly across all wells of several immunoSEQ 96-well plates, and each plate served as one replicate. For sorted subsets, each replicate PCR was loaded with approximately 200 ng genomic DNA, equivalent to about 30,000 T cell genomes. Purified libraries were measured with a Qubit 3.0 fluorometer, size-checked on a Bioanalyzer 2100, and measured again with the KAPA Library Quantification kit. Each immunoSEQ 96-well plate was sequenced on its own single-read 150-cycle Illumina NextSeq 550 flow cell. The authors' analysis ran thus. Because the immunoSEQ output held only junctional sequences and lacked quality scores, the filtering could not match the filtering applied to full-length reads. To assign V/J genes and CDR3, sequences were annotated using PyIR, a Python wrapper for IgBLAST v1.9, with IMGT germline references. Reads were filtered out if the reads had weak V/J assignments (E-value above 1e-6), no CDR3, stop codons, out-of-frame junctions, or ambiguous translated residues. V3J clonotypes were defined as sequences sharing the same inferred V gene, J gene, and CDR3 amino acid sequence. Percentage overlap between repertoires was calculated by dividing the number of shared unique clonotypes by the size of the smaller repertoire. Richness of each repertoire was evaluated using RTK rarefaction, the Chao1 estimator, and Recon v2.1 estimates of unobserved clonotypes. Generation probabilities were computed with OLGA for all TCRbeta clonotypes obtained by the gDNA method from a handful of donors. TCRdb re-hosts the immuneACCESS table, in-frame sequences only. Its copies lack some clones; in the studies checked, an unresolved V gene accounts for under half of them, and the cause for the rest is not known. The D gene and trimming were derived from the DNA, and the V and J assignments and clone size from that table. This sample is represented by 2.3 million or so clones; 85% to 95% of them were singletons. 0.35% to 0.45% of the sample lies in the top ten.

Turning to this clone: What this receptor recognizes is not known. The record has no base qualities; no much larger clone is one base away.

The donors were healthy, HIV-negative adults with no recently reported acute infections or vaccinations. All donors were Caucasian adults living in Nashville, Tennessee, USA. Magnetic negative selection was used to enrich CD4+ T cells, after which naive cells were positively selected on CD45RA and the negative fraction became the memory subset. Blood was collected by leukapheresis, and PBMCs were isolated by Ficoll-Histopaque density gradient centrifugation and then cryopreserved in liquid nitrogen vapor phase. Analytical flow cytometry was used to check the purity and quantity of each magnetically sorted T cell population. Genomic DNA was isolated from each sorted fraction and quantified by UV absorbance on a Nanodrop 2000c. From a lookup of the germline V gene, CDR1 and CDR2 are MDHEN and SYDVKM. Unmatched junction bases come to 10, with V trimmed by 7 bases and J by 7 bases. The CDR3 goes from the cysteine to the phenylalanine over 14 residues. This entry keeps only the CDR3 DNA: 42 bases, framed from base 1.

This clonotype originated in a man aged 18 to 29 in good health. Some clones in this sample may be carry-over from other donors' samples. Sequencing was done on a sample of naive CD4+ T cells from PBMCs. This sample's cell subset or site label indicates: CD45RA+ positively selected. The chain was built from TRBV28 and TRBJ2-7, and 10 junctional nucleotides match TRBD2. The sequenced DNA: TGTGCCAGCAAGGTGACAGCGGGAGGGAGGGAGCAGTACTTC. It is translated as CASKVTAGGREQYF.